This T cell receptor beta chain came from a study of blood T cell repertoires in COVID-19. At the level of the study: Donors in the United States, Italy and Spain gave samples during acute or convalescent COVID-19. PBMCs, B-cell-depleted T cells, or T cells were the source of the cDNA or gDNA that made up the material.

V was trimmed by 4 bases and J by 4 bases, leaving 28 bases between them. Germline CDR1 SGHAT, CDR2 FQNNGV. This CDR3 has 19 amino acids. In the authors' workflow: Estimation of nucleated cell counts was performed using reference gene primer amplification. Repertoires were generated with immunoSEQ multiplex PCR, while TCRdb's copy carries only in-frame clones and drops some. V, J and clone size are those of that table, while D and trimming were read from the DNA. The table shows some 38,000 clones, with 75% to 90% occurring only once. This TCR came from a woman in her 70s with acute or convalescent COVID-19. The chain has TRBV11-2 and TRBJ1-2, with a tentative D call TRBD1 (6 bases). The sequencing input was peripheral blood. The DNA of the CDR3 is TGTGCCAGCAGCTCTACGTTGGTGTTGGACAGAGTTGCGAGCTATGGCTACACCTTC. This encodes CASSSTLVLDRVASYGYTF.